These 15 T cell receptor beta chains were all obtained from the same sample, sequenced in a study of T cell repertoires in cytomegalovirus infection. TCRdb re-analysed the reads in MiXCR, keeping a single row per CDR3 protein. The table lists 290,000 or so distinct CDR3 sequences, 25% of them singletons. Sequences were obtained from PBMCs. Receptors were obtained from a human donor in good health (CMV status not recorded). Some clones in this sample may be carry-over from other donors' samples.

This clonotype was counted many times. The J gene is TRBJ1-2, the V gene TRBV20-1; D unresolved. V was trimmed by 3 bases and J by 8 bases, leaving 31 bases between them. The CDR3 has 18 amino acids. Germline-derived CDR1 and CDR2 are DFQATT and SNEGSKA (reference sequence). CDR3 region: CSARGNSVRVADTRGYTF. The CDR3 DNA sequence: TGCAGTGCTAGGGGGAATTCGGTGAGGGTGGCGGATACACGAGGCTACACCTTC.

The V and J genes are TRBV7-2 and TRBJ2-1; the match to TRBD2 covers 7 bases. CDR3 size: 14 residues. In germline, CDR1 is SGHTA, CDR2 FQGNSA. V lost 2 bases and J lost 6; bases outside the gene matches: 4. CDR3 sequence (DNA): TGTGCCAGCAGCTTAATGTCTAGCGGCAATGAGCAGTTCTTC. Protein product: CASSLMSSGNEQFF.

This clonotype was seen many times. The V gene is TRBV7-2, the J gene TRBJ2-1; tentatively, D is TRBD2 (6 bases). V was cut by 3 bases and J by 0 bases, with 9 bases left in between. The CDR3 length is 15 residues. The germline gives CDR1 SGHTA, CDR2 FQGNSA. The CDR3, as DNA: TGTGCCAGCAGCTTCGCGGGGAGCTCCTACAATGAGCAGTTCTTC. Its translation is CASSFAGSSYNEQFF.

This clonotype appeared many times. The chain carries TRBV7-2 and TRBJ2-1; D could derive from TRBD1 or TRBD2 (5 bases each). The V end was cut by 2 bases, the J end by 4 bases, with 12 bases between. Per the germline V gene, CDR1 is SGHTA and CDR2 is FQGNSA. The CDR3 has 15 residues. CDR3 sequence (DNA): TGTGCCAGCAGCTTATCCGGGACCCGTTACAATGAGCAGTTCTTC. Residues: CASSLSGTRYNEQFF.

In nucleotides, the CDR3 is TGTGCCAGCAGTCGGAGCGACACCTCCTACGAGCAGTACTTC. Translated, it gives CASSRSDTSYEQYF. V is TRBV11-1 and J is TRBJ2-7; no reliable D call. V was pared by 6 bases and J by 0 bases, with 12 bases between. The CDR3 totals 14 residues. Per the germline V gene, CDR1 is SGHAT and CDR2 is FQDESV (reference sequence).

This rearrangement joins TRBV29-1 to TRBJ2-7, with D unclear. The CDR3 loop spans 11 amino acids. The V end was cut by 7 bases, the J end by 3 bases, with 10 bases between. Germline-derived CDR1 and CDR2 are SQVTM and ANQGSEA. The CDR3 loop reads CSAASIYEQYF. The CDR3 coding sequence is TGCAGCGCCGCAAGCATCTACGAGCAGTACTTC.

This clonotype was seen more than once but under ten times. V and J are TRBV20-1 and TRBJ1-2; no clear D gene. Trimming stripped 6 bases from V and 7 bases from J, with 15 bases between. The length of the CDR3 is 12 residues. Germline V gene sequence: CDR1 DFQATT, CDR2 SNEGSKA (reference sequence). Here the CDR3 reads CSARASPFGYTF. Here the CDR3 DNA reads TGCAGTGCCCGGGCTTCCCCGTTTGGCTACACCTTC.

This clonotype was detected ten times or more. V and J are TRBV6-5 and TRBJ2-5; D not certain. This CDR3 contains 11 residues. Germline loops: CDR1 MNHEY, CDR2 SVGAGI. V dropped 3 bases and J dropped 5 bases, with 4 bases sitting between them. The CDR3 DNA is TGTGCCAGCAGTTATCTGGAGACCCAGTACTTC. Translated, it gives CASSYLETQYF.

This clonotype was observed a handful of times. The J gene is TRBJ2-3, the V gene TRBV6-8; 7 nucleotides agree with TRBD1. The germline CDR1 and CDR2 sequences are MNHGY and SAAAGT. CDR3 length: 17 residues. Trimming removed 1 base from V and 0 bases from J; junction bases left unmatched: 7. The CDR3 protein is CASSYFTGTASTDTQYF. The CDR3 DNA sequence: TGTGCCAGCAGTTACTTCACCGGGACAGCTAGCACAGATACGCAGTATTTT.

The chain has TRBV28 and TRBJ2-4; maybe TRBD1 (6 bases). Germline V gives CDR1 MDHEN, CDR2 SYDVKM. The CDR3 is 13 residues long. V lost 6 bases and J 6 bases, leaving 12 bases between the germline ends. The CDR3 here is CASRKGHGNIQYF. The CDR3, as DNA: TGTGCCAGCAGAAAGGGACACGGAAACATTCAGTACTTC.

This clonotype showed up just once. The rearrangement joins TRBV7-3 to TRBJ1-5, with 8 nucleotides matching TRBD1. Per the germline V gene, CDR1 is SGHTA and CDR2 is FQGTGA. The CDR3 contains 13 residues. The V gene end was trimmed by 1 base and the J gene end by 8 bases; junction bases not matched to a gene: 1. CDR3 nucleotides: TGTGCCAGCAGCTTAAACAGGGGGGAGCCCCAGCATTTT. It is translated as CASSLNRGEPQHF.

This clonotype was found a few times. This chain uses TRBV6-2 or TRBV6-3 with TRBJ2-5, with D possibly matching TRBD1 (6 bases). Germline V CDR1 and CDR2: MNHEY, SVGEGT. V lost 6 bases to trimming and J lost 1 base, with 15 bases between them. CDR3 size: 15 residues. The CDR3 sequence: CASSTYGQIQETQYF. The CDR3 DNA reads as TGTGCCAGCAGCACCTATGGACAGATCCAAGAGACCCAGTACTTC.

This clonotype was counted many times. The chain recombines TRBV7-8 with TRBJ2-1, with 9 bases aligning to TRBD2. There are 17 residues in the CDR3. Trimming took 3 bases from V and 3 from J; bases not matched to a gene: 9. Germline V CDR1 and CDR2: SGHVS, FQNEAQ. The chain's CDR3 is CASSFARGAGGYNEQFF. DNA for the CDR3: TGTGCCAGCAGCTTTGCCCGTGGAGCGGGAGGCTACAATGAGCAGTTCTTC. The entire variable domain, with the rest obtained from reference TRBV7-8 and TRBJ2-1, is as follows: GAGVSQSPRYKVAKRGQDVALRCDPISGHVSLFWYQQALGQGPEFLTYFQNEAQLDKSGLPSDRFFAERPEGSVSTLKIQRTQQEDSAVYLCASSFARGAGGYNEQFFGPGTRLTVL.

This sequence joins TRBV5-1 and TRBJ2-7; no reliable D call. The V gene's germline CDR1 is SGHRS and CDR2 YFSETQ. V was cut by 2 bases and J by 2 bases, with 14 bases left in between. The CDR3 contains 15 residues. The CDR3 DNA follows: TGCGCCAGCAGCTTCGGTCTGCAGACCGCCTACGAGCAGTACTTC. As protein: CASSFGLQTAYEQYF. The variable domain in full, completed from reference TRBV5-1 and TRBJ2-7, reads KAGVTQTPRYLIKTRGQQVTLSCSPISGHRSVSWYQQTPGQGLQFLFEYFSETQRNKGNFPGRFSGRQFSNSRSEMNVSTLELGDSALYLCASSFGLQTAYEQYFGPGTRLTVT.

The chain employs TRBV10-3 and TRBJ2-7; no reliable D call. The V gene lost 3 bases and the J gene lost 3 bases, with 15 bases spanning the gap. Germline V gene lookup returns CDR1 ENHRY and CDR2 SYGVKD. CDR3 length equals 15 residues. In nucleotides, the CDR3 is TGTGCCATCAGTGATCGTCTTTTAGGCCTCTACGAGCAGTACTTC. Its protein is CAISDRLLGLYEQYF.